This T cell receptor beta chain was observed in a study of blood T cell repertoires in COVID-19. The ends were cut back, 6 bases at V and 0 bases at J, with 6 bases in the middle. CDR1 and CDR2 (germline): MNHEY, SMNVEV (reference sequence). The CDR3 has 12 residues. Assay used: immunoSEQ multiplex PCR; TCRdb lists only in-frame clones, some missing. The sample lists about 200,000 clones; roughly 84% were seen once. As concerns this clone: The sample contains more than one DNA sequence encoding this CDR3.

The sequence was collected from an elderly woman with acute or convalescent COVID-19. Material for sequencing was peripheral blood. The gene calls are TRBV27 and TRBJ2-7; no clear D. This CDR3 is CASSLPSYEQYF. CDR3 coding DNA: TGTGCCAGCAGCCTTCCCTCCTACGAGCAGTACTTC.